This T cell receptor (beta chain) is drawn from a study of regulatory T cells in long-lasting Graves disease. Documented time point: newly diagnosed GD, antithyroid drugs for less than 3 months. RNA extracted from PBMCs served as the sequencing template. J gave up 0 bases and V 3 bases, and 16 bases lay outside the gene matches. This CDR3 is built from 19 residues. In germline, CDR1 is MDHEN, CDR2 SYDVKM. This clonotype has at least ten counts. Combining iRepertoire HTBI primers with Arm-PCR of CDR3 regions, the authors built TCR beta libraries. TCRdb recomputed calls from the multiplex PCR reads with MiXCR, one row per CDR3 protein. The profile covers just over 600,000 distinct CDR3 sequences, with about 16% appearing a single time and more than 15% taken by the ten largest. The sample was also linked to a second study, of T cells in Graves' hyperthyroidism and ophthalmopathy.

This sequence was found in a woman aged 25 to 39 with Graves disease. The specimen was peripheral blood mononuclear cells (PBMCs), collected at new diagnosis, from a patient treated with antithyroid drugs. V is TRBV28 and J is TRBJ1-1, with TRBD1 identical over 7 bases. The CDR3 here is CASSLQGDYFGNMNTEAFF. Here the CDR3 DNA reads TGTGCCAGCAGTTTGCAGGGGGACTACTTCGGCAACATGAACACTGAAGCTTTCTTT.